This TCR beta chain emerged from a study of blood T cells in healthy people across ages. Regarding the study as a whole: The CMV status of each donor remained undetermined, and this could have confounded shifts in expanded clonotypes.

Trimming stripped 3 bases from V and 4 bases from J, with 6 bases between. Germline CDR1 reads MGHDK; CDR2 reads SYGVNS. The CDR3 loop spans 13 amino acids. About this clonotype: What it binds is unknown. This clone may be a read error of a much larger clone one base away.

A second PCR of roughly 7 to 11 cycles used a sample-barcoded 5' primer and a J-beta primer mix. One entry per CDR3 protein, called by TCRdb with MiXCR from the 5' RACE reads. The profile shows hundreds of thousands of distinct CDR3 sequences, just over 55% of them singletons. The sequencing input was blood. The J gene is TRBJ2-2, the V gene TRBV25-1, with unresolved D. The sequence was collected from a man in his forties or fifties in good health. The DNA of the CDR3 is TGTGCCAGCAGTGACACGGGCACCGGGGAGCTGTTTTTT. It codes for CASSDTGTGELFF.